This T cell receptor beta chain appears in the sequencing data of a study of blood T cell repertoires in COVID-19. The wider study: The study drew acute and convalescent COVID-19 samples from the United States, Italy and Spain. Nucleic acid was either cDNA or gDNA, and it came from T cells, B-cell-depleted T cells, or PBMCs.

Study processing details: Estimation of nucleated cell counts relied on the amplification of reference gene primers. Using immunoSEQ multiplex PCR, the repertoire was profiled, and TCRdb retains in-frame clones only, with some absent. The V and J calls and clone size come from that table; D and trimming were worked out from the DNA. The sample includes tens of thousands of clones, approximately 90% of them seen just once. The sample comprised peripheral blood. The sequence derives from a human donor in a cohort sampled during active COVID-19.

The chain's CDR3 is CASSRGPGSGPLAKNIQYF. DNA of the CDR3: TGTGCCAGCAGCAGGGGGCCAGGAAGCGGGCCCCTAGCCAAAAACATTCAGTACTTC. V gene TRBV27 combines with J gene TRBJ2-4, with 8 bases aligning to TRBD1. The germline V gene has CDR1 MNHEY and CDR2 SMNVEV (reference sequence). There are 19 residues in the CDR3. The J segment lost 0 bases and the V segment lost 6 bases, leaving 16 bases of the junction unmatched.